The 30 T cell receptor beta chains below all came from one sample that was sequenced in a study of T cells in Graves' hyperthyroidism and ophthalmopathy. Amplified TCR beta CDR3 regions came from RNA transcripts. When the TCR CDR3 underwent first-round RT-PCR, the HTBI primer set was used. Each CDR3 protein is one row after TCRdb ran MiXCR on the multiplex PCR reads. The profile covers approximately 720,000 distinct CDR3 sequences, with about 19% appearing a single time and 16% taken by the ten largest. Sequenced: blood. All receptors derive from a woman aged 45-65 years with Graves' hyperthyroidism that later progressed to Graves' ophthalmopathy.

The V and J genes are TRBV27 and TRBJ2-1, with D possibly called TRBD1 or TRBD2 (7 bases each). The CDR3 totals 15 residues. CDR1 is MNHEY, CDR2 SMNVEV, per germline (reference sequence). The V and J ends lost 4 bases and 9 bases respectively, with 19 bases between them. The CDR3, as DNA: TGTGCCAGCAGTTCCCCAGGGGGGGCTTTTGGTGAGCAGTTCTTC. Protein sequence: CASSSPGGAFGEQFF.

This clonotype was picked up many times. The chain combines TRBV6-1 with TRBJ2-7; D ambiguous. The V end was cut by 4 bases, the J end by 1 base, with 11 bases between. The CDR3 is 14 amino acids. Germline V gene sequence: CDR1 MNHNS, CDR2 SASEGT. The CDR3 nucleotides are TGTGCCAGCAGTGTAAGACGGAATTCCTACGAGCAGTACTTC. It specifies CASSVRRNSYEQYF.

At least ten counts were recorded for this clonotype. The chain uses TRBV20-1 and TRBJ1-5, with D perhaps TRBD1 (6 bases). The CDR3 length is 19 residues. Germline V CDR1 and CDR2: DFQATT, SNEGSKA (reference sequence). V dropped 3 bases and J dropped 3 bases, with 27 bases sitting between them. CDR3 sequence (DNA): TGCAGTGCTAGTCTCGTGCGGGACACATTACCCCTTATCAATCAGCCCCAGCATTTT. Its translation: CSASLVRDTLPLINQPQHF.

The V and J genes are TRBV25-1 and TRBJ1-3, with D possibly TRBD1 on 5 matching bases. Germline loops: CDR1 MGHDK, CDR2 SYGVNS. Trimming removed 1 base from V and 9 bases from J, with 13 bases in between. The CDR3 covers 14 residues. CDR3 in amino acids: CASSELSRVGTIYF. In DNA form, the CDR3 reads TGTGCCAGCAGTGAATTAAGCAGGGTGGGCACCATATATTTT.

Only a few counts were recorded for this clonotype. A much larger clone lies a single base off, so this may be a read error. J is TRBJ2-1 and V is TRBV9, with TRBD1 identical over 9 bases. The CDR3 runs 15 residues. Trimming removed 4 bases from V and 3 bases from J; junction bases left unmatched: 5. Germline values: CDR1 SGDLS, CDR2 YYNGEE. As DNA, the CDR3 is TGTGCCAGCAGCCTCGGGACAGGGAACTACAATGAGCAGTTCTTC. Translated: CASSLGTGNYNEQFF.

In this sample, this clonotype turned up many times. The rearrangement uses TRBV11-2 and TRBJ2-3; no reliable D call. Trimming took off 5 bases at V and 2 bases at J, with 5 bases between the two ends. This CDR3 is 12 amino acids long. Germline assignment: CDR1 SGHAT and CDR2 FQNNGV. The CDR3 sequence: CASSPYTDTQYF. The CDR3 DNA is TGTGCCAGCAGCCCGTACACAGATACGCAGTATTTT.

V gene TRBV20-1 combines with J gene TRBJ2-5; TRBD2 is a possible D gene (5 bases). The ends were cut back, 5 bases at V and 7 bases at J, with 17 bases in the middle. The germline CDR1 and CDR2 sequences are DFQATT and SNEGSKA (reference sequence). CDR3 length: 13 amino acids. The chain's CDR3 is CSAVFPSGGTQYF. Written as DNA, the CDR3 is TGCAGTGCTGTTTTTCCGAGCGGAGGGACCCAGTACTTC.

V is TRBV7-9 and J is TRBJ2-1; no clear D gene. Germline values: CDR1 SEHNR, CDR2 FQNEAQ (reference sequence). V was shortened by 4 bases and J by 5 bases, with 15 bases between the two germline ends. The CDR3 has 15 residues. DNA of the CDR3: TGTGCCAGCAGCTACGCGCCAAACTTGGACAATGAGCAGTTCTTC. Protein sequence: CASSYAPNLDNEQFF.

In this sample, this clonotype turned up a few times. The CDR3 reads CASSYSLDKAGGTQYF. CDR3 nucleotides: TGTGCCAGCAGTTACTCACTCGATAAAGCTGGTGGGACCCAGTACTTC. V usage is TRBV6-5 and J usage is TRBJ2-5; D ambiguous. The CDR3 is 16 residues long. The V gene's germline CDR1 is MNHEY and CDR2 SVGAGI. Trimming cost V 0 bases and J 7 bases, with 18 bases left between them.

This clonotype came up many times. V usage is TRBV11-2 and J usage is TRBJ1-2; D possibly corresponds to TRBD1 (5 bases). CDR3 length: 13 amino acids. Between the trimmed V and J ends, which lost 7 bases and 8 bases, there was a span of 17 bases. Germline values: CDR1 SGHAT, CDR2 FQNNGV. Written as DNA, the CDR3 is TGTGCCAGCACTCCGAAGGGGTATCGGGGCTACACCTTC. Protein product: CASTPKGYRGYTF.

This clonotype has a count of ten or more. The CDR3 nucleotides read TGTGCCAGCAGCCAAGCGGGACAGGGAACCGGGGAGCTGTTTTTT. Translation: CASSQAGQGTGELFF. The chain uses TRBV3-1 and TRBJ2-2, with 9 nucleotides matching TRBD1. V was clipped by 1 base and J by 5 bases; unmatched bases: 2. Germline V gives CDR1 LGHDT, CDR2 YNNKEL (reference sequence). The CDR3 runs to 15 residues.

This clonotype was counted ten times or more. This chain links TRBV14 with TRBJ1-1, with D possibly being TRBD1 (5 bases). CDR1 SGHDN and CDR2 FVKESK come from the germline V gene. Trimming left V 4 bases short and J 1 base short, with 16 bases between. The CDR3 runs 16 residues. CDR3 DNA: TGTGCCAGCAGCCTCTACATCGCCACAGGGAACACTGAAGCTTTCTTT. Translating it yields CASSLYIATGNTEAFF.

This clonotype was seen many times. This rearrangement joins TRBV27 to TRBJ2-3, with a possible D match to TRBD1 (5 bases). Germline values: CDR1 MNHEY, CDR2 SMNVEV (reference sequence). V was trimmed by 5 bases and J by 4 bases, leaving 13 bases between them. The CDR3 has 14 amino acids. DNA for the CDR3: TGTGCCAGCAGTCCGCGGACAAACCCAGATACGCAGTATTTT. As protein: CASSPRTNPDTQYF.

There are a few counts of this clonotype. A read error is likely, as this CDR3 ends without the conserved phenylalanine or tryptophan. V and J are TRBV20-1 and TRBJ2-1, with 8 bases fitting TRBD2. With 1 base clipped from V and 0 bases from J, the junction kept 8 bases outside the gene matches. The germline CDR1 and CDR2 sequences are DFQATT and SNEGSKA (reference sequence). This CDR3 is built from 17 residues. CDR3 DNA: TGCAGTGCTAGAGCGGGTAGCGGGGTCCCCTCCTACAATGAGCAGTTCTCC. Translating gives CSARAGSGVPSYNEQFS.

V gene TRBV4-3 combines with J gene TRBJ1-2; the D is unclear. Trimming took off 0 bases at V and 1 base at J, with 6 bases between the two ends. Germline CDR1 is LGHNA and CDR2 is YSLEER. The CDR3 totals 14 residues. CDR3 loop: CASSQDVYNYGYTF. CDR3 in DNA: TGCGCCAGCAGCCAAGACGTGTATAACTATGGCTACACCTTC.

This clonotype showed up many times. The CDR3 DNA is TGCAGTGCTAGATACGGGGGTGAGCAGTTCTTC. Residues: CSARYGGEQFF. The chain is built from TRBV20-1 and TRBJ2-1; maybe TRBD2 (6 bases). CDR1 and CDR2 (germline): DFQATT, SNEGSKA (reference sequence). The CDR3 totals 11 residues. V was cut by 2 bases and J by 9 bases, with 8 bases left in between.

This clonotype appeared many times. The V gene is TRBV7-9, the J gene TRBJ2-2; TRBD1 aligns across 9 bases. Trimming cost V 3 bases and J 4 bases; bases outside gene matches: 3. The CDR3 consists of 15 residues. Germline loops: CDR1 SEHNR, CDR2 FQNEAQ (reference sequence). The CDR3 sequence is CASSFGQGSTGELFF. The CDR3 coding sequence is TGTGCCAGCAGCTTTGGACAGGGGAGCACCGGGGAGCTGTTTTTT.

This clonotype appeared many times. CDR3: CASAGSTYEQYF. CDR3 bases: TGTGCCTCCGCCGGGTCGACCTACGAGCAGTACTTC. This chain connects TRBV12-3 or TRBV12-4 to TRBJ2-7; D call uncertain. The germline V and J ends were trimmed by 11 bases and 2 bases, with 13 bases remaining between them. The CDR3 loop spans 12 amino acids.

In this sample, this clonotype turned up many times. The chain couples TRBV3-1 to TRBJ2-4; TRBD1 is a possible D gene (6 bases). The V gene's germline CDR1 is LGHDT and CDR2 YNNKEL (reference sequence). Between the trimmed V and J ends, which lost 4 bases and 0 bases, there was a span of 13 bases. This CDR3 contains 16 residues. The CDR3 reads CASSPRTVVAKNIQYF. DNA of the CDR3: TGTGCCAGCAGCCCCCGGACAGTTGTAGCCAAAAACATTCAGTACTTC. The full variable domain, completed using reference TRBV3-1 and TRBJ2-4, is DTAVSQTPKYLVTQMGNDKSIKCEQNLGHDTMYWYKQDSKKFLKIMFSYNNKELIINETVPNRFSPKSPDKAHLNLHINSLELGDSAVYFCASSPRTVVAKNIQYFGAGTRLSVL.

This clonotype was seen many times. CDR3 amino acids: CASWGPGRETQYF. In DNA form, the CDR3 reads TGTGCCAGCTGGGGGCCCGGACGGGAGACCCAGTACTTC. The rearrangement uses TRBV2 and TRBJ2-5; D may be TRBD1 (6 bases). V lost 8 bases and J lost 5, with 15 bases in between. Germline CDR1 SNHLY, CDR2 FYNNEI. The CDR3 contains 13 residues.

The sample holds many counts of this clonotype. The V call is TRBV11-2, the J call TRBJ1-3, with D possibly matching TRBD1 (6 bases). The V end was cut by 1 base, the J end by 3 bases, with 13 bases between. The CDR3 contains 16 residues. In germline, CDR1 is SGHAT, CDR2 FQNNGV. The DNA of the CDR3 is TGTGCCAGCAGCTTAGTCGGGGGCTACAGTGGAAACACCATATATTTT. Amino acid sequence: CASSLVGGYSGNTIYF. The entire variable domain, with the rest obtained from reference TRBV11-2 and TRBJ1-3, is as follows: EAGVAQSPRYKIIEKRQSVAFWCNPISGHATLYWYQQILGQGPKLLIQFQNNGVVDDSQLPKDRFSAERLKGVDSTLKIQPAKLEDSAVYLCASSLVGGYSGNTIYFGEGSWLTVV.

This clonotype came up many times. This rearrangement joins TRBV20-1 to TRBJ2-4; tentatively, D is TRBD2 (7 bases). V lost 5 bases, J lost 7 bases, and 18 bases lay in between. The CDR3 extends over 14 amino acids. In germline, CDR1 is DFQATT, CDR2 SNEGSKA (reference sequence). CDR3 coding DNA: TGCAGTGCTGGGGGGGGCGCGGTGTTGAACATTCAGTACTTC. It translates to CSAGGGAVLNIQYF.

The J gene is TRBJ1-3, the V gene TRBV6-1; weak D call: TRBD1 (5 bases). Germline CDR1 and CDR2: MNHNS and SASEGT. The CDR3 contains 13 residues. V dropped 6 bases and J dropped 3 bases, with 9 bases sitting between them. CDR3 DNA: TGTGCCAGCAGGGGACCCGTTGGAAACACCATATATTTT. This gives the protein CASRGPVGNTIYF.

Worth noting for this clonotype: One junction end does not reproduce the germline sequence, and a read error may be involved. This chain links TRBV6-1 with TRBJ2-5, with TRBD1 matching 10 bases. The germline V gene encodes CDR1 MNHNS and CDR2 SASEGT. The CDR3 is 19 residues long. CDR3 DNA sequence: TGTGCCAGCAGTACCAGACGACAGGGGGCGAATCCGTACCAAGAGATCCAGTACTTC. Encoded protein: CASSTRRQGANPYQEIQYF.

This clonotype was observed a few times. This chain connects TRBV27 to TRBJ1-2; D gene unclear. The CDR3 is 14 residues long. V lost 5 bases, J lost 4 bases, and 14 bases lay in between. Germline V gene sequence: CDR1 MNHEY, CDR2 SMNVEV (reference sequence). CDR3 bases: TGTGCCAGCAGTCACCGTCCTTTACCCTATGGCTACACCTTC. Translated: CASSHRPLPYGYTF.

The genes are TRBV6-1 and TRBJ1-6; TRBD1 matches at 11 bases. Germline V gene lookup returns CDR1 MNHNS and CDR2 SASEGT. The junction had 5 bases not matched to a gene; V was cut back by 9 bases and J by 7 bases. The CDR3 has 14 residues. The CDR3, as DNA: TGTGCCAGGTCACGGGACAGGGGGAATTCACCCCTCCACTTT. It yields the protein CARSRDRGNSPLHF.

The table lists this clonotype with many counts. The chain uses TRBV5-1 and TRBJ1-1, with D perhaps matching TRBD1 (5 bases). CDR3 length: 15 amino acids. Germline V lookup: CDR1 SGHRS, CDR2 YFSETQ. V was cut by 0 bases and J by 5 bases, with 14 bases left in between. This CDR3 reads CASSLGGMSGTEAFF. The CDR3 DNA sequence: TGCGCCAGCAGCTTGGGGGGGATGTCGGGGACTGAAGCTTTCTTT.

The chain employs TRBV6-1 and TRBJ2-7; D is unresolved. The CDR3 runs to 13 residues. Trimming left V 3 bases short and J 0 bases short, with 6 bases between. From germline, CDR1 is MNHNS and CDR2 SASEGT. CDR3 nucleotide sequence: TGTGCCAGCAGTGACTATTACTCCTACGAGCAGTACTTC. Amino acid sequence: CASSDYYSYEQYF.

The chain uses TRBV3-1 and TRBJ2-2; 7 bases align to TRBD1. In germline, CDR1 is LGHDT, CDR2 YNNKEL (reference sequence). This CDR3 region has 18 residues. V was clipped by 2 bases and J by 5 bases; unmatched bases: 14. CDR3 sequence: CASSQTKITSGGTGELFF. In DNA, the CDR3 is TGTGCCAGCAGCCAAACCAAGATCACCTCAGGGGGAACCGGGGAGCTGTTTTTT. Combining the CDR3 with reference TRBV3-1 and TRBJ2-2 gives the whole variable domain DTAVSQTPKYLVTQMGNDKSIKCEQNLGHDTMYWYKQDSKKFLKIMFSYNNKELIINETVPNRFSPKSPDKAHLNLHINSLELGDSAVYFCASSQTKITSGGTGELFFGEGSRLTVL.

The chain couples TRBV6-1 to TRBJ1-5; TRBD1 matches at 7 bases. Trimming removed 6 bases from V and 6 bases from J; junction bases left unmatched: 14. Germline CDR1 MNHNS, CDR2 SASEGT. CDR3 length equals 16 residues. CDR3 region: CASSHWDQGVPQPQHF. The CDR3 DNA reads TGTGCCAGCAGCCATTGGGATCAGGGGGTCCCTCAGCCCCAGCATTTT.